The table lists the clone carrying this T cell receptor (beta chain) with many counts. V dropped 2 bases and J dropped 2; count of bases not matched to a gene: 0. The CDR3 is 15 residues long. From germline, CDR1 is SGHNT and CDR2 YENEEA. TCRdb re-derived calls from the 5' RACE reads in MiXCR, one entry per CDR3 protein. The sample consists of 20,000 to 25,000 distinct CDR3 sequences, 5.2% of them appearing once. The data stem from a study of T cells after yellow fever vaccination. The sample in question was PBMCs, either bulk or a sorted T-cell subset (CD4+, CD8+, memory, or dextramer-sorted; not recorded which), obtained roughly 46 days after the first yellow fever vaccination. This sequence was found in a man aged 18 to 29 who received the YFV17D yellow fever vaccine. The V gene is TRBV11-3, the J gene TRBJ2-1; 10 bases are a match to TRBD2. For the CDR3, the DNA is TGTGCCAGCAGCTTAACTAGCGGGGCCTACAATGAGCAGTTCTTC. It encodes CASSLTSGAYNEQFF.